This TCR beta chain was sequenced for a study of T cell repertoires in cytomegalovirus infection. Study details: Newly reported HLA-C-restricted and thoroughly characterized HLA-B-restricted CMV epitopes were employed. Public TCR beta signatures marked donors with CMV infection and the matching HLA. The study's findings and limits: Cumulated frequencies of public TCR beta families served to identify carriers of CMV plus the relevant HLA. Dominant in the ex vivo response were TCR beta clonotypes restricted by HLA-C and specific for CMV.

TCRdb re-called the reads with MiXCR, one entry per CDR3 protein. Of just over 450,000 distinct CDR3 sequences detected, approximately 42% appear once; the ten largest clones hold around 45%. About this clonotype: Its antigen is unknown.

Germline V gene data show CDR1 as ENHRY and CDR2 as SYGVKD. CDR3 size: 16 residues. Trimming took off 3 bases at V and 4 bases at J, with 16 bases between the two ends. This specimen was cultured PBMCs, taken from culture after CMV antigen stimulation. This receptor was obtained from a human donor in good health (CMV status not recorded). Some clones in this sample may be carry-over from other donors' samples. The genes are TRBV10-3 and TRBJ2-1; D is perhaps TRBD2 (6 bases). The CDR3: CAISDPSMGGYNEQFF. As DNA, the CDR3 is TGTGCCATCAGTGACCCCTCGATGGGGGGATACAATGAGCAGTTCTTC.